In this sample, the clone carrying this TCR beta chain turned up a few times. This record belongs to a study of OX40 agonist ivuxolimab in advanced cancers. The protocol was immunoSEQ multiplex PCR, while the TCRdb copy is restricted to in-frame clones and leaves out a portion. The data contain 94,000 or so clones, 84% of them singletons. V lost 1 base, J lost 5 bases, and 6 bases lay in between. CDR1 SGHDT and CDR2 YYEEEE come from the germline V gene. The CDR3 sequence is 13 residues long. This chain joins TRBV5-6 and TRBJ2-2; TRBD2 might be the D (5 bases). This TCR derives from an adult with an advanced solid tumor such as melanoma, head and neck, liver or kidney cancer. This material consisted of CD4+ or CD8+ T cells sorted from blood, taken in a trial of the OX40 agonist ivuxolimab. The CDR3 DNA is TGTGCCAGCAGCTTGCCGGGGACCGGGGAGCTGTTTTTT. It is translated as CASSLPGTGELFF. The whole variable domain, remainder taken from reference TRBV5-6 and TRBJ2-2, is DAGVTQSPTHLIKTRGQQVTLRCSPKSGHDTVSWYQQALGQGPQFIFQYYEEEERQRGNFPDRFSGHQFPNYSSELNVNALLLGDSALYLCASSLPGTGELFFGEGSRLTVL.